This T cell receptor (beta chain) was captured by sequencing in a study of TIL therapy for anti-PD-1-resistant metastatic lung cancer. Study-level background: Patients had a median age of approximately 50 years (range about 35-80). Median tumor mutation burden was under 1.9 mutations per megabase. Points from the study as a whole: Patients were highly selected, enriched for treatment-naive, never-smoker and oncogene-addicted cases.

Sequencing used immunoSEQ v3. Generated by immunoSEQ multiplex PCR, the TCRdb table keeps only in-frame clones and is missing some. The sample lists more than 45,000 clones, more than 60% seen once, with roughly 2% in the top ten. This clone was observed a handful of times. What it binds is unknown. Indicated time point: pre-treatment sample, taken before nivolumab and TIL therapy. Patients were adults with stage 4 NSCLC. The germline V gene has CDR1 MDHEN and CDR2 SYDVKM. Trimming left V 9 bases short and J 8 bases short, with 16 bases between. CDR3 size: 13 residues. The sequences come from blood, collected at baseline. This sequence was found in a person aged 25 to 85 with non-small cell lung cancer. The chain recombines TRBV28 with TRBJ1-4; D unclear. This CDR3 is CASRDGLGEKLFF. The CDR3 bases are TGTGCCAGTCGAGACGGGCTGGGGGAAAAACTGTTTTTT.